This passage covers 27 T cell receptor beta chains from one sample sequenced in a study of blood T cell repertoires in COVID-19. Assay: immunoSEQ multiplex PCR; the TCRdb copy retains only in-frame clones and omits some. The sample has roughly 400,000 clones; 88% are singletons. Sequences were obtained from PBMCs or T cells enriched from blood (not recorded which). The origin of the receptors is a woman aged 40 to 50 with acute COVID-19.

The chain has TRBV30 and TRBJ1-2, with D unclear. V was shortened by 4 bases and J by 8 bases, with 14 bases between the two germline ends. Germline V lookup: CDR1 GTSNPN, CDR2 SVGIG (reference sequence). The CDR3 length is 12 residues. The CDR3 nucleotides read TGTGCCTGGACCGGGATCTCGGAGGGCTACACCTTC. Translation gives CAWTGISEGYTF.

This clone was counted once. The J gene is TRBJ1-6, the V gene TRBV11-2; 7 bases align to TRBD1. V trimming: 4 bases; J trimming: 7 bases; junction bases outside the gene matches: 10. The CDR3 runs to 16 residues. Germline loops: CDR1 SGHAT, CDR2 FQNNGV. Here the CDR3 reads CASSSKNRGWNSPLHF. The DNA for the CDR3 is TGTGCCAGCAGCTCGAAAAACAGGGGTTGGAATTCACCCCTCCACTTT.

This clone was observed a single time. The chain combines TRBV5-6 with TRBJ1-4; no clear D gene. This CDR3 is built from 15 residues. Deletions cut 6 bases from V and 0 bases from J, with 12 bases between. Looked up from germline, CDR1 is SGHDT and CDR2 is YYEEEE. CDR3 sequence (DNA): TGTGCCAGCAAGGGCCGGGATGCAACTAATGAAAAACTGTTTTTT. Amino acid sequence: CASKGRDATNEKLFF. Variable domain in full (rest from reference TRBV5-6 and TRBJ1-4): DAGVTQSPTHLIKTRGQQVTLRCSPKSGHDTVSWYQQALGQGPQFIFQYYEEEERQRGNFPDRFSGHQFPNYSSELNVNALLLGDSALYLCASKGRDATNEKLFFGSGTQLSVL.

The genes are TRBV4-2 and TRBJ1-1, with D possibly TRBD1 on 6 matching bases. The V end was cut by 2 bases, the J end by 4 bases, with 14 bases between. Germline V gene sequence: CDR1 LGHNA, CDR2 YNFKEQ. This CDR3 is 15 amino acids long. The CDR3 is CASSQNPGASTEAFF. The DNA of the CDR3 is TGTGCCAGCAGCCAAAATCCAGGGGCCTCCACTGAAGCTTTCTTT.

In this sample, this clone turned up once. J is TRBJ2-2 and V is TRBV9; the D gene is possibly TRBD1 (6 bases). There are 13 residues in the CDR3. Germline CDR1 and CDR2: SGDLS and YYNGEE. Trimming cost V 3 bases and J 5 bases, with 8 bases left between them. CDR3 sequence reads: CASSGGTTGELFF. The CDR3 nucleotides read TGTGCCAGCAGCGGGGGGACAACCGGGGAGCTGTTTTTT.

In DNA, the CDR3 is TGTGCCAGCAGGGGATACAGGGGTGGCAATCAGCCCCAGCATTTT. This sequence encodes CASRGYRGGNQPQHF. The gene calls are TRBV6-5 and TRBJ1-5; 7 bases map to TRBD1. This CDR3 has 15 amino acids. The germline CDR1 and CDR2 sequences are MNHEY and SVGAGI. The junction had 7 bases not matched to a gene; V was cut back by 6 bases and J by 2 bases.

This chain joins TRBV11-2 and TRBJ1-2; TRBD1 might be the D (5 bases). This CDR3 has 13 residues. The ends were cut back, 1 base at V and 4 bases at J, with 7 bases in the middle. Germline CDR1 and CDR2: SGHAT and FQNNGV. DNA of the CDR3: TGTGCCAGCAGCTTAGCGGGGGGCTATGGCTACACCTTC. This gives the protein CASSLAGGYGYTF.

The V gene is TRBV4-1, the J gene TRBJ1-1; maybe TRBD1 (6 bases). The CDR3 has 16 amino acids. CDR1 is MGHRA, CDR2 YSYEKL, per germline. Trimming took off 3 bases at V and 0 bases at J, with 14 bases between the two ends. The CDR3 protein is CASSHGTLGMNTEAFF. The CDR3 coding sequence is TGCGCCAGCAGCCACGGGACACTCGGGATGAACACTGAAGCTTTCTTT.

The chain links TRBV21-1 to TRBJ1-2; the DNA was not used to check the table's D call, TRBD1. TRBV21-1 is described as a pseudogene. CDR3 length: 16 residues. This chain's CDR3 is CASSVRDRGLIDGYTF. The CDR3 coding sequence is TGTGCCAGCAGCGTCCGGGACAGGGGGCTAATCGATGGCTACACCTTC.

The chain links TRBV9 to TRBJ1-1; 8 bases map to TRBD1. The length of the CDR3 is 16 residues. The germline CDR1 and CDR2 sequences are SGDLS and YYNGEE. J lost 1 base, V lost 4 bases, and 9 bases had no gene match. CDR3 in DNA: TGTGCCAGCAGCACTGAACCGGGACAGGCGAACACTGAAGCTTTCTTT. The encoded protein is CASSTEPGQANTEAFF.

The V and J genes are TRBV6-5 and TRBJ1-6; unclear D gene. The V end lost 2 bases, the J end lost 9 bases, and 8 bases lay between the germline ends. The CDR3 length is 13 residues. Per germline, CDR1 MNHEY and CDR2 SVGAGI. The CDR3 reads CASSYAGVSPLHF. DNA of the CDR3: TGTGCCAGCAGTTACGCCGGGGTTTCACCCCTCCACTTT.

The V and J genes are TRBV18 and TRBJ1-1; TRBD1 might be the D (6 bases). The V gene lost 0 bases and the J gene lost 3 bases, with 11 bases spanning the gap. The CDR3 consists of 15 residues. Germline-derived CDR1 and CDR2 are KGHSH and LQKENI. The CDR3 bases are TGTGCCAGCTCACCACCGGGGACACCGTACACTGAAGCTTTCTTT. Protein sequence: CASSPPGTPYTEAFF.

The V call is TRBV2, the J call TRBJ1-1; tentatively, D is TRBD1 (5 bases). The CDR3 is made up of 17 amino acids. CDR1 is SNHLY, CDR2 FYNNEI, per germline. In nucleotides, the CDR3 is TGTGCTTTAGAGGCAGGGAATCGAAAAAAACCAAACACTGAAGCTTTCTTT. Translating it yields CALEAGNRKKPNTEAFF.

This clone was seen only once. The V call is TRBV7-2, the J call TRBJ2-3; TRBD2 aligns across 14 bases. The V and J ends lost 6 bases and 7 bases, in that order; junction bases with no gene match: 6. The CDR3 length is 15 residues. Germline V gene data show CDR1 as SGHTA and CDR2 as FQGNSA. The DNA for the CDR3 is TGTGCCAGCAGTCGACTAGCGGGGGGGCACAATACGCAGTATTTT. Amino acid sequence: CASSRLAGGHNTQYF.

This clone occurred once. This CDR3 is CASSLGGGSYEQYF. In DNA, the CDR3 is TGTGCCAGCAGCTTAGGGGGGGGATCCTACGAGCAGTACTTC. This sequence joins TRBV7-6 and TRBJ2-7; 7 bases match TRBD2. J gave up 1 base and V 1 base, and 1 base lay outside the gene matches. Germline V lookup: CDR1 SGHVS, CDR2 FNYEAQ. This CDR3 is built from 14 residues.

J is TRBJ2-3 and V is TRBV12-3 or TRBV12-4; possible D gene TRBD2, 5 bases. V was shortened by 6 bases and J by 1 base, with 8 bases between the two germline ends. The CDR3 length is 13 residues. The CDR3 sequence is CASRPRGTDTQYF. The CDR3, as DNA: TGTGCCAGCAGACCGCGGGGCACAGATACGCAGTATTTT.

The genes are TRBV12-5 and TRBJ1-1; D is possibly TRBD1 (6 bases). Germline loops: CDR1 LGHNT, CDR2 FRNRAP. The V and J ends lost 1 base and 1 base respectively, with 10 bases between them. The CDR3 sequence is 15 residues long. CDR3 in amino acids: CASGLERTENTEAFF. The CDR3 DNA follows: TGTGCTAGTGGTTTGGAGCGGACAGAGAACACTGAAGCTTTCTTT.

This clone appeared a single time. The V gene is TRBV5-1, the J gene TRBJ1-4; the match to TRBD1 covers 9 bases. From germline, CDR1 is SGHRS and CDR2 YFSETQ. The CDR3 runs 14 residues. V was pared by 6 bases and J by 4 bases, with 4 bases of the junction left unmatched. CDR3 protein: CASNPGQGNEKLFF. The CDR3 DNA reads TGCGCCAGCAATCCGGGACAGGGTAATGAAAAACTGTTTTTT.

The chain employs TRBV7-9 and TRBJ1-6, with D unclear. This CDR3 has 13 amino acids. With 0 bases removed from V and 13 bases from J, the gap between germline ends came to 10 bases. The germline CDR1 and CDR2 sequences are SEHNR and FQNEAQ (reference sequence). CDR3 residues: CASSLAQVAPLHF. The DNA for the CDR3 is TGTGCCAGCAGCTTAGCCCAGGTCGCTCCCCTCCACTTT.

The chain employs TRBV24-1 and TRBJ2-3; D uncertain. The length of the CDR3 is 14 residues. Germline CDR1 KGHDR, CDR2 SFDVKD. V lost 4 bases to trimming and J lost 2 bases, with 9 bases between them. CDR3 sequence reads: CATSEGRSTDTQYF. Written as DNA, the CDR3 is TGTGCCACCAGTGAGGGCAGATCCACAGATACGCAGTATTTT.

V is TRBV5-6 and J is TRBJ1-2; D is perhaps TRBD1 (5 bases). CDR3 length: 11 amino acids. Germline assignment: CDR1 SGHDT and CDR2 YYEEEE. V was pared by 7 bases and J by 5 bases, with 9 bases between. Here the CDR3 reads CASDSGYGYTF. CDR3 bases: TGTGCCAGCGACTCAGGGTATGGCTACACCTTC.

In nucleotides, the CDR3 is TGTGCCAGCAGCCCACGCCTGACTAGCGGGGGGCAAGAGACCCAGTACTTC. It codes for CASSPRLTSGGQETQYF. The chain couples TRBV9 to TRBJ2-5; 13 positions match TRBD2. J gave up 2 bases and V 4 bases, and 8 bases lay outside the gene matches. The CDR3 sequence is 17 residues long. The germline gives CDR1 SGDLS, CDR2 YYNGEE. The full variable domain, in which reference TRBV9 and TRBJ2-5 provide the parts outside the CDR3, is DSGVTQTPKHLITATGQRVTLRCSPRSGDLSVYWYQQSLDQGLQFLIQYYNGEERAKGNILERFSAQQFPDLHSELNLSSLELGDSALYFCASSPRLTSGGQETQYFGPGTRLLVL.

The V and J genes are TRBV10-3 and TRBJ2-3; perhaps TRBD2 as D (6 bases). Germline CDR1 is ENHRY and CDR2 is SYGVKD. The V end lost 6 bases, the J end lost 5 bases, and 15 bases lay between the germline ends. The CDR3 loop spans 14 amino acids. CDR3 sequence reads: CAISPGTEGDTQYF. CDR3 in DNA: TGTGCCATCAGCCCCGGGACGGAGGGAGATACGCAGTATTTT.

The rearrangement joins TRBV19 to TRBJ1-4, with a tentative D call TRBD1 (6 bases). Germline values: CDR1 LNHDA, CDR2 SQIVND (reference sequence). This CDR3 has 16 amino acids. V lost 7 bases and J lost 4, with 19 bases in between. CDR3 sequence (DNA): TGTGCCAGTACCACACAGGGTTCTTCGGGTAATGAAAAACTGTTTTTT. It yields the protein CASTTQGSSGNEKLFF.

The genes are TRBV5-1 and TRBJ2-3; 13 nucleotides match TRBD2. This CDR3 spans 17 amino acids. Germline V gives CDR1 SGHRS, CDR2 YFSETQ. Unmatched junction bases numbered 9, after V lost 2 bases and J lost 6 bases. The CDR3 coding sequence is TGCGCCAGCAGCTTCGGTACTAGCGGGGGGGCGCGGGATACGCAGTATTTT. It yields the protein CASSFGTSGGARDTQYF. The entire variable domain, with the rest obtained from reference TRBV5-1 and TRBJ2-3, is as follows: KAGVTQTPRYLIKTRGQQVTLSCSPISGHRSVSWYQQTPGQGLQFLFEYFSETQRNKGNFPGRFSGRQFSNSRSEMNVSTLELGDSALYLCASSFGTSGGARDTQYFGPGTRLTVL.

CDR3 sequence (DNA): TGTGCCAGCAGCTCCAGACAAGCAGACTCCTACGAGCAGTACTTC. Translation gives CASSSRQADSYEQYF. This chain uses TRBV13 with TRBJ2-7, with D uncertain. The length of the CDR3 is 15 residues. Germline CDR1 reads PRHDT; CDR2 reads FYEKMQ (reference sequence). Trimming took 4 bases from V and 0 from J, leaving 13 bases between them.

The chain employs TRBV10-3 and TRBJ2-1; 10 bases line up with TRBD2. Unmatched junction bases numbered 2, after V lost 6 bases and J lost 3 bases. The CDR3 is 14 amino acids. Looked up from germline, CDR1 is ENHRY and CDR2 is SYGVKD. CDR3 nucleotides: TGTGCCATCAGGGAGCGGGGGGGCTACAATGAGCAGTTCTTC. It yields the protein CAIRERGGYNEQFF.